This TCR beta chain was identified during a study of STAT5B mutations in CD4+ large granular lymphocyte leukemia (dated by TCRdb to the early 2020s). Describing the broader study: Among the healthy controls, the CDR3 'QG' motif was associated with a particular HLA allele. The study compared the TCRbeta repertoires of patients with CD4+ T-cell large granular lymphocyte leukemia against the TCRbeta repertoires of healthy blood donors. The purity of purified fractions was confirmed by flow cytometry on FACSCanto II or FACSVerse to exceed 95% among lymphocytes. Broad study findings and their caveats: Main leukemic clonotypes were private to each patient, although roughly 26% of the main leukemic clonotypes were found at low frequency in the non-leukemic repertoires of other patients. Greater clonality appeared to be present in CD4-sorted patient repertoires than in healthy CD4+ repertoires, and the difference was retained after the putative leukemic clones were removed. Enrichment of TRBV06-family usage was observed among the top patient clones (8/27) relative to healthy controls (2/35). The data were not HLA-matched, and the relatively small sample size could explain the higher clonality seen in CD4+ compared with CD8+ T-LGLL.

Buffy coats from roughly 37 blood donors, supplied by the Finnish Red Cross blood service, were used as healthy controls. All TCR-sequenced material derived from peripheral blood: patient blood samples and healthy donor buffy coats. Peripheral blood mononuclear cells were isolated by Ficoll-Hypaque gradient centrifugation. CD4+ cells were purified magnetically from the buffy coats of healthy controls. Genomic DNA was extracted with the Gentra Puregene Cell and Tissue kit and quantified on a Qubit 2.0 fluorometer. CDR1 and CDR2 are drawn from the germline V gene: MDHEN, SYDVKM. Measured from the cysteine to the phenylalanine, the CDR3 is 16 residues long. Just the 48-base CDR3 DNA is kept, in frame starting at base 1. A distance of 17 bases separates the germline ends of V and J, which lose 2 bases and 6 bases respectively. The immunoSEQ assay at survey resolution was used to sequence TCRbeta rearrangements from genomic DNA. Concerning the study's data processing: A lowest detectable productive clonotype frequency of 2.59 x 10-5 was observed in the TCR sequencing data. Only productive TCRbeta rearrangements, defined as complete and in-frame sequences, were included in the analyses. The clonality of each sample was calculated as Simpson clonality in the immunoSEQ Analyzer version 3.0. Clones were grouped by frequency into very rare, small, medium, large (1-20%) or hyperexpanded (>20%) categories. Generation probabilities were estimated with OLGA 1.2.3, V-gene circos plots were made with VDJtools, specificities were looked up in VDJdb, and CDR3 motifs were identified with GLIPH. Here the immuneACCESS table is served through TCRdb, limited to in-frame sequences with V and J called. Missing clones are a known gap in these copies; in checked studies unresolved V genes cover under half, and the rest lacks a known reason. The DNA was the basis for D and trimming; V, J and clone size are from that table. This sample is represented by tens of thousands of clones; approximately 84% of them were singletons. Around 0.37% of the sample is taken by the ten largest.

This clone came up a few times. What this receptor recognizes is not known. Per-base qualities were not stored, and no clone one base away is much larger. The material sequenced was CD4+ T cells from blood buffy coats. The sequence links TRBV28 to TRBJ1-5; the best D guess is TRBD1, with 5 bases matching. This sequence was found in a human donor in good health. The CDR3 corresponds to CASSLTAGGVGQPQHF. The nucleotides read TGTGCCAGCAGTTTAACGGCTGGGGGGGTAGGTCAGCCCCAGCATTTT.